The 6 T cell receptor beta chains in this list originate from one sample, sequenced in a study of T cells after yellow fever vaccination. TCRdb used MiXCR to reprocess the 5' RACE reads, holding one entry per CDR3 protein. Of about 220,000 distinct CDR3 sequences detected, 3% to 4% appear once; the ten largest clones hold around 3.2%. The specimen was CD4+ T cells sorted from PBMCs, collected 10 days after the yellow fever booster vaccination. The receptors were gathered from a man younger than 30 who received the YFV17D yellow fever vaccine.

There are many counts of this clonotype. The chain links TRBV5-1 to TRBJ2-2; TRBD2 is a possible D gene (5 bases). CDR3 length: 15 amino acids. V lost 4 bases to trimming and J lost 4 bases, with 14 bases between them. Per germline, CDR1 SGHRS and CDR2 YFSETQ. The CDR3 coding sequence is TGCGCCAGCAGCCCCCGGGAATTGAGCACCGGGGAGCTGTTTTTT. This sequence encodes CASSPRELSTGELFF.

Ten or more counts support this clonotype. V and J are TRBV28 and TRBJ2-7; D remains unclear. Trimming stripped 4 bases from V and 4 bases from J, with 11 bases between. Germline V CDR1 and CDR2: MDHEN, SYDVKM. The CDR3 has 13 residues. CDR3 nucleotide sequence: TGTGCCAGCAGTTCCCTCGGCAGGTACGAGCAGTACGTC. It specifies CASSSLGRYEQYV.

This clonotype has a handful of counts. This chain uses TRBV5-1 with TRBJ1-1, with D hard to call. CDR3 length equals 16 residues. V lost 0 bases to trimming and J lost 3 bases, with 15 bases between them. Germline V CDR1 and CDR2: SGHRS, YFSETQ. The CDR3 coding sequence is TGCGCCAGCAGCTTGGATGGGGTTAGAATACACACTGAAGCTTTCTTT. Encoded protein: CASSLDGVRIHTEAFF.

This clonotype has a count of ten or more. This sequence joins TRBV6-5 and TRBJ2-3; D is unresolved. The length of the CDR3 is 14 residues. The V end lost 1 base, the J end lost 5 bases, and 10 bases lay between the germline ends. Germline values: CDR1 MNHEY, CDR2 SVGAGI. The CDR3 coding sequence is TGTGCCAGCAGTTACTTAGGTTCGCAAGATACGCAGTATTTT. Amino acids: CASSYLGSQDTQYF.

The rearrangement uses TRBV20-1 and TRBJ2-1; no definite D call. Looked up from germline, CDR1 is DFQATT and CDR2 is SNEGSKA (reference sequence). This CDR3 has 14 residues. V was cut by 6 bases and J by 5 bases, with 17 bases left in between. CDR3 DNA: TGCAGTGCCGTATTTGATAAGTCCCACAATGAGCAGTTCTTC. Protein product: CSAVFDKSHNEQFF.

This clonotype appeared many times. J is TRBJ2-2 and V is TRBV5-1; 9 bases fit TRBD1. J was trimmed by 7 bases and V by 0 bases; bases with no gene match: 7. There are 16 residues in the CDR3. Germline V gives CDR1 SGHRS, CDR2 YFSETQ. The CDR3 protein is CASSLDNRGRSGELFF. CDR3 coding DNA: TGCGCCAGCAGCTTGGATAACAGGGGGCGCAGCGGGGAGCTGTTTTTT.